This T cell receptor beta chain derives from a study of shared clonotypes between healthy human individuals. In the study overall: Three plates were used per donor for CD4 naive, three for CD4 memory, two for CD8 naive and one for CD8 memory.

General observations from the study: The naive CD4 repertoires of a few donors were compared, and approximately 4.5% of clonotypes were shared. Limited genetic and exposure-history diversity came from having few donors.

In the case of this clone: Its antigen remains unknown.

The CDR3 is 17 amino acids. Germline CDR1 reads LGHNA; CDR2 reads YNFKEQ. The V gene lost 2 bases and the J gene lost 0 bases, with 14 bases spanning the gap. Profiled with immunoSEQ multiplex PCR; TCRdb holds only in-frame clones, not every one. The sample includes approximately 2.5 million clones, 93% of them seen just once. The chain uses TRBV4-2 and TRBJ1-3; a possible D gene is TRBD1 (6 bases). The source material was naive CD4+ T cells from PBMCs. Described subset: CD45RA+ positively selected. The receptor comes from a man aged 18 to 30 in good health. Some clones in this sample may be carry-over from other donors' samples. The CDR3 region has the DNA TGTGCCAGCAGCCAACTACAGGGACGGTTCTCTGGAAACACCATATATTTT. Translating it yields CASSQLQGRFSGNTIYF.